The next 14 T cell receptor beta chains were all read from a single sample in a study of T cell repertoires in cytomegalovirus infection (dated 2019 in TCRdb). The sequencer listed for this sample is Illumina HiSeq 1500. TCRdb passed the public sequencing reads through fastp at Q25 and MiXCR, retaining productive beta sequences. Every CDR3 protein is listed once, alongside the most common genes and DNA of its rows. The table for this sample lists 360,000 or so distinct CDR3 sequences; just under 35% of them were counted only once. The ten largest clonotypes hold approximately 13% of the sample. Their cognate antigens are unknown. What this sample's treatment or condition label stands for: in vitro stimulation with specific CMV peptide epitopes to enrich CMV-specific T cells. The sample here was cultured PBMCs, taken from culture after CMV antigen stimulation. The receptors were sampled from a human donor in good health (CMV status not recorded). Some clones in this sample may be carry-over from other donors' samples.

The chain combines TRBV9 with TRBJ2-1; D gene uncertain. CDR1 and CDR2 (germline): SGDLS, YYNGEE. The CDR3 has 14 amino acids. V lost 0 bases and J 6 bases, leaving 10 bases between the germline ends. The CDR3 DNA reads as TGTGCCAGCAGCGTAGGCTTTGAAGCCAATGAGCAGTTCTTC. Translated: CASSVGFEANEQFF. Filled out from reference TRBV9 and TRBJ2-1, the complete variable domain reads DSGVTQTPKHLITATGQRVTLRCSPRSGDLSVYWYQQSLDQGLQFLIQYYNGEERAKGNILERFSAQQFPDLHSELNLSSLELGDSALYFCASSVGFEANEQFFGPGTRLTVL.

This clonotype came up a few times. The chain employs TRBV7-2 and TRBJ1-2, with TRBD1 matching 9 bases. V trimming: 4 bases; J trimming: 4 bases; junction bases outside the gene matches: 7. Germline lookup yields CDR1 SGHTA and CDR2 FQGNSA. The CDR3 contains 15 residues. The CDR3 region is CASSYPPGQGYGYTF. The CDR3 region has the DNA TGTGCCAGCAGCTACCCCCCGGGACAGGGCTATGGCTACACCTTC.

The chain recombines TRBV4-3 with TRBJ2-3; D unresolved. Per the germline V gene, CDR1 is LGHNA and CDR2 is YSLEER. This CDR3 region has 15 residues. V lost 6 bases and J 3 bases, leaving 16 bases between the germline ends. In DNA form, the CDR3 reads TGCGCCAGCAGGAAAAATCTAGGGCCGACAGATACGCAGTATTTT. It is translated as CASRKNLGPTDTQYF.

The chain employs TRBV20-1 and TRBJ1-1; 11 nucleotides line up with TRBD1. The length of the CDR3 is 14 residues. Trimming cost V 4 bases and J 5 bases; bases outside gene matches: 6. CDR1 DFQATT and CDR2 SNEGSKA come from the germline V gene (reference sequence). The CDR3, as DNA: TGCAGTGCTACGGACAGGGGGCGTAGTACTGAAGCTTTCTTT. It encodes CSATDRGRSTEAFF.

The rearrangement links TRBV20-1 to TRBJ2-1; a weak D match, TRBD2 (5 bases). V gave up 1 base and J gave up 8 bases, with 9 bases separating them. Germline CDR1 and CDR2: DFQATT and SNEGSKA (reference sequence). The CDR3 spans 12 residues. The CDR3 sequence is CSARVKDYEQFF. Written as DNA, the CDR3 is TGCAGTGCTAGAGTCAAGGACTATGAGCAGTTCTTC.

There are many counts of this clonotype. This sequence joins TRBV7-2 and TRBJ2-7, with no clear D. V was clipped by 1 base and J by 3 bases, with 16 bases between them. The CDR3 covers 16 residues. Looked up from germline, CDR1 is SGHTA and CDR2 is FQGNSA. For the CDR3, the DNA is TGTGCCAGCAGCTTAGTAGTAGGGCAGGAAAGCTACGAGCAGTACTTC. This sequence encodes CASSLVVGQESYEQYF.

This clonotype was recorded many times. In nucleotides, the CDR3 is TGTGCCAGCAATTCGCTAGCGAGGAGCTCCTACAATGAGCAGTTCTTC. Protein: CASNSLARSSYNEQFF. This chain connects TRBV12-3 or TRBV12-4 to TRBJ2-1, with D perhaps matching TRBD2 (6 bases). The CDR3 is 16 amino acids. V lost 7 bases and J 0 bases, leaving 16 bases between the germline ends.

The V and J genes are TRBV6-2 or TRBV6-3 and TRBJ1-1; 7 bases are a match to TRBD1. V lost 10 bases to trimming and J lost 1 base; unmatched junction nucleotides: 6. This CDR3 region has 13 residues. CDR1 MNHEY and CDR2 SVGEGT come from the germline V gene. DNA for the CDR3: TGTGCCACCCTGGACAGGACGAACACTGAAGCTTTCTTT. The encoded protein is CATLDRTNTEAFF.

V and J are TRBV28 and TRBJ2-3; 8 bases fit TRBD2. The V gene's germline CDR1 is MDHEN and CDR2 SYDVKM. V shed 8 bases, J shed 5 bases, and the junction held 15 bases outside the gene matches. CDR3 length: 16 amino acids. CDR3 sequence reads: CASGMPGLGEKDTQYF. CDR3 in DNA: TGTGCCAGCGGAATGCCGGGACTAGGGGAGAAAGATACGCAGTATTTT.

The gene calls are TRBV12-3 or TRBV12-4 and TRBJ1-2, with D maybe TRBD1 (5 bases). This CDR3 comprises 15 residues. V was pared by 6 bases and J by 4 bases, with 18 bases between. For the CDR3, the DNA is TGTGCCAGCAGCTTATCCGGGGGATATAGCTATGGCTACACCTTC. It is translated as CASSLSGGYSYGYTF.

V is TRBV7-2 and J is TRBJ1-5; D is undetermined. Germline-derived CDR1 and CDR2 are SGHTA and FQGNSA. V gave up 1 base and J gave up 4 bases, with 11 bases separating them. The CDR3 spans 15 residues. Written as DNA, the CDR3 is TGTGCCAGCAGCTTAGATGCGGGCTGGAATCAGCCCCAGCATTTT. It specifies CASSLDAGWNQPQHF.

This chain uses TRBV6-8 with TRBJ2-2; TRBD1 matches 8 bases. The CDR3 length is 14 residues. Germline CDR1 is MNHGY and CDR2 is SAAAGT. V shed 7 bases and J 2 bases; nucleotides not matched to a gene: 3. The CDR3 loop is CASTDRVNTGELFF. For the CDR3, the DNA is TGTGCCAGCACGGACAGGGTTAACACCGGGGAGCTGTTTTTT.

V is TRBV4-3 and J is TRBJ1-2; the D gene is possibly TRBD1 (5 bases). Trimming shortened V by 5 bases and J by 3 bases, and 19 bases separated the two germline ends. This CDR3 comprises 16 residues. Germline V gene data show CDR1 as LGHNA and CDR2 as YSLEER. CDR3 sequence reads: CASSIRSQGEDYGYTF. The CDR3 coding sequence is TGCGCCAGCAGCATAAGATCCCAGGGAGAGGACTATGGCTACACCTTC.

CDR3 DNA sequence: TGCGCCAGCAGCCAGGGACTAGCGACATACAATGAGCAGTTCTTC. Encoded protein: CASSQGLATYNEQFF. This chain links TRBV4-1 with TRBJ2-1, with TRBD2 identical over 10 bases. The V gene end was trimmed by 3 bases and the J gene end by 4 bases; junction bases not matched to a gene: 3. CDR3 length equals 15 residues. Germline-derived CDR1 and CDR2 are MGHRA and YSYEKL.